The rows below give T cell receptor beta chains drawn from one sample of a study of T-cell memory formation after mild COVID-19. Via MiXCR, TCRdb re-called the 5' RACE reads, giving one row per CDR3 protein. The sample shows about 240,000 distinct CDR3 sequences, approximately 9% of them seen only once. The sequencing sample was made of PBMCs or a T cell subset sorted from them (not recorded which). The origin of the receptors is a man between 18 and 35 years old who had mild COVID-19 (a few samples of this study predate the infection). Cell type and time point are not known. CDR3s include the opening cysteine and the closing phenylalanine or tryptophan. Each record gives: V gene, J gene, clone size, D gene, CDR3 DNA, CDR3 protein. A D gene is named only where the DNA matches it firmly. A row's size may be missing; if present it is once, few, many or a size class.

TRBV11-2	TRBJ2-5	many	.	TGTGCCAGCAGTGAACAGGTCCAAGAGACCCAGTACTTC	CASSEQVQETQYF
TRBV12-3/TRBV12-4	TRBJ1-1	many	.	TGTGCCAGCCAAGGACGCCTGAACACTGAAGCTTTCTTT	CASQGRLNTEAFF
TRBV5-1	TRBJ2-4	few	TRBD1	TGCGCCAGCAGAGAGACAGGGACCGTAGACATTCAGTACTTC	CASRETGTVDIQYF
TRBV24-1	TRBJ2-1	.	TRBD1	TGTGCCACCAGTGACCGGGACAGCTCCTACAATGAGCAGTTCTTC	CATSDRDSSYNEQFF
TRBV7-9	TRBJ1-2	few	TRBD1	TGTGCCAGCAGCCCTAGGGGGCTCGACAAGATCTATGGCTACACCTTC	CASSPRGLDKIYGYTF
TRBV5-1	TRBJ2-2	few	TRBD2	TGCGCCAGCAGCTTTGAGGGAGGGGAACACGGGGAGCTGTTTTTT	CASSFEGGEHGELFF
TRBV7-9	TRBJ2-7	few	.	TGTGCCAGCAGCTTCGGGGCGTCGGGCTACGAGCAGTACTTC	CASSFGASGYEQYF
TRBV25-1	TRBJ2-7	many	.	TGTGCCAGCAGTGAAACCATCCGGGGGCCCGCCTACGAGCAGTACTTC	CASSETIRGPAYEQYF
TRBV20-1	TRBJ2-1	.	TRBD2	TGCAGTGCTAGAGATCCCACGACTAGCGGGGGTGGGCAGTTCTTC	CSARDPTTSGGGQFF
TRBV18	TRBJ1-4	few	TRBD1	TGTGCCAGCTCACAGGGACAGACCCACAATGAAAAACTGTTTTTT	CASSQGQTHNEKLFF
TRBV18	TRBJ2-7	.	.	TGTGCCAGCTCACCAGATCACGAGCAGTACTTC	CASSPDHEQYF
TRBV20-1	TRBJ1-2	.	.	TGCAGTGCTAGAGTGGCAGCCGCAGGCTACACCTTC	CSARVAAAGYTF
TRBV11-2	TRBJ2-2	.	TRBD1	TGTGCCAGCAGCTATGGACAGGGCTACACCGGGGAGCTGTTTTTT	CASSYGQGYTGELFF
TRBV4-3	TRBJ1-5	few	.	TGCGCCAGCAGCCAAGGTCCCATCGAGGATCAGCCCCAGCATTTT	CASSQGPIEDQPQHF
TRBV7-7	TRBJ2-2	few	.	TGTGCCAGCAGCCCCAGCAGCGCAACCGGGGAGCTGTTTTTT	CASSPSSATGELFF
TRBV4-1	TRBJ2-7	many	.	TGCGCCAGCAGCCAAGTTACCCCCAGAGGGACCTCGAGCGAGCAGTACTTC	CASSQVTPRGTSSEQYF
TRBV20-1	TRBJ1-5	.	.	TGCAGTGCCACAACAGGAGAACCTAATCAGCCCCAGCATTTT	CSATTGEPNQPQHF
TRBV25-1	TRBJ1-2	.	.	TGTGCCAGCAGTGGGGAAGGATTACCTCCCTATGGCTACACCTTC	CASSGEGLPPYGYTF
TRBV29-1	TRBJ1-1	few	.	TGCAGCGTCAGTAGGACAATCAACACTGAAGCTTTCTTT	CSVSRTINTEAFF
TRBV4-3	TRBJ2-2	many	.	TGCGCCAGCAGCCAAGACGGAATCCGGGACGCCGCGAACACCGGGGAGCTGTTTTTT	CASSQDGIRDAANTGELFF
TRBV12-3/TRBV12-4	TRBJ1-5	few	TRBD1	TGTGCCAGCAGTGAGCAGGGGGGCGGTCAGCCCCAGCATTTT	CASSEQGGGQPQHF
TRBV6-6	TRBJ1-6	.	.	TGTGCCAGCAAACTAGGAGGGTCCTATAATTCACCCCTCCACTTT	CASKLGGSYNSPLHF
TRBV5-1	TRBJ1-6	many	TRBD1	TGCGCCAGCAGCTTGACAGGGGTAGAAGATAATTCACCCCTCCACTTT	CASSLTGVEDNSPLHF
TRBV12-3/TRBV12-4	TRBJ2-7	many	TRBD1	TGTGCCAGCAGTTGGGGGAAGCTGGACAGGGAGCAGTACTTC	CASSWGKLDREQYF
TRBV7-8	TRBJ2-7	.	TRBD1	TGTGCCAGCAGCTTACAGGACAGGGGCTCCTACGAGCAGTACTTC	CASSLQDRGSYEQYF
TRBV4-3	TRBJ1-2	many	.	TGCGCCAGCAGCCAAGATGGAAGAGCCAGCTATGGCTACACCTTC	CASSQDGRASYGYTF
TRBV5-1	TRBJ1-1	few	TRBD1	TGCGCCAGCTCGAGGGGACAGGGGGAACTGAATGAAGCTTTCTTT	CASSRGQGELNEAFF
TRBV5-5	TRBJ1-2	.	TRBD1	TGTGCCAGCAGCTTGGAGATGACAGGGGTCTACTATGGCTACACCTTC	CASSLEMTGVYYGYTF
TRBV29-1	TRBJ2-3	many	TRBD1	TGCAGCGCCAGACTCACAGGGGCAGATACGCAGTATTTT	CSARLTGADTQYF
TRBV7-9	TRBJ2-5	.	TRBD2	TGTGCCAGCGCGATGCTGGGGCTGGGGGGGCAAGAGACCCAGTACTTC	CASAMLGLGGQETQYF
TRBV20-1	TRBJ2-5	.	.	TGCAGTGCCCTAGGTGTAGGGGTTTACTTC	CSALGVGVYF
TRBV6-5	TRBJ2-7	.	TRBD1	TGTGCCAGCAGCGGGCCGCAGGGGGCCTCCTACGAGCAGTACTTC	CASSGPQGASYEQYF
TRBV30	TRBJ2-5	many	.	TGTGCCTCCGCTTTCGATAGCCTGGAGACCCAGTACTTC	CASAFDSLETQYF
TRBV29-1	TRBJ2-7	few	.	TGCAGCGTTGAAGATTCACTCTCCTACGAGCAGTACTTC	CSVEDSLSYEQYF
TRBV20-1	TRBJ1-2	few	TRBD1	TGCAGTGCTCCAAGGGGGCTTGGAGGCTACACCTTC	CSAPRGLGGYTF
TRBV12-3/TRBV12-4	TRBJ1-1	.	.	TGTGCCAGCAGTCCCTTAATTACTGAAGCTTTCTTT	CASSPLITEAFF
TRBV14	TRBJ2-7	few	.	TGTGCCAGCAGCCAAGCGGTAACCTCAGACCCCTACGAGCAGTACTTC	CASSQAVTSDPYEQYF